The clone carrying this TCR beta chain was seen a few times. Total RNA came from unfractionated whole blood. There are 16 residues in the CDR3. From germline, CDR1 is MDHEN and CDR2 SYDVKM. Trimming left V 5 bases short and J 0 bases short, with 14 bases between. This entry belongs to a study of human T cells and chemical hapten exposure. MiXCR, applied by TCRdb to the 5' RACE reads, yields one record per CDR3 protein. The data show 80,000 or so distinct CDR3 sequences, 15% to 20% seen once. The chain employs TRBV28 and TRBJ2-4; D is tentatively TRBD1 or TRBD2 (5 bases each). The sequence came from a female donor in good health. CDR3 loop: CASSTGRLVAKNIQYF. The CDR3 DNA reads TGTGCCAGCAGTACGGGGCGTCTCGTAGCCAAAAACATTCAGTACTTC.